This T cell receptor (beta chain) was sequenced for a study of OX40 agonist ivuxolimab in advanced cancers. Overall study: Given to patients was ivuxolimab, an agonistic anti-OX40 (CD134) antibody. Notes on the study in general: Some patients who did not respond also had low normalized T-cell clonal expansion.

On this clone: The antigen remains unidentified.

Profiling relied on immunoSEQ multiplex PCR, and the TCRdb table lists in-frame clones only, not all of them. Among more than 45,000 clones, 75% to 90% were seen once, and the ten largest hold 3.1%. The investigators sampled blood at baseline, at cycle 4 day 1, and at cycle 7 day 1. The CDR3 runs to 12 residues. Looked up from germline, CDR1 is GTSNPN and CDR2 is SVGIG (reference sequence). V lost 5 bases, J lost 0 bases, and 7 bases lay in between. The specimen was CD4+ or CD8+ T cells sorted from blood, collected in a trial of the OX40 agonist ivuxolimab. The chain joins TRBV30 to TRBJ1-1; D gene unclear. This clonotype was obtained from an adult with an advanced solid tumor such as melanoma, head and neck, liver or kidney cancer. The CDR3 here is CAWAFMNTEAFF. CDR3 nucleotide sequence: TGTGCCTGGGCTTTCATGAACACTGAAGCTTTCTTT.